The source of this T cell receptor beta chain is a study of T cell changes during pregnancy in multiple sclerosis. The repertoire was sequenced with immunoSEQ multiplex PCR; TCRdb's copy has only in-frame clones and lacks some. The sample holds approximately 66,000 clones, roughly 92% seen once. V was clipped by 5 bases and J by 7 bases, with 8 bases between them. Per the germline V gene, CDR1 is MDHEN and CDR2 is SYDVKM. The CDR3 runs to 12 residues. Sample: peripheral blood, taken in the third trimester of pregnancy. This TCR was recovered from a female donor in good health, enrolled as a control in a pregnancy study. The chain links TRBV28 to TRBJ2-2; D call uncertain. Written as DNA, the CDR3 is TGTGCCAGCAGTAAGGAGTACGGGGAGCTGTTTTTT. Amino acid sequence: CASSKEYGELFF.